This passage covers 26 T cell receptor beta chains from one sample sequenced in a study of T cells in Graves' hyperthyroidism and ophthalmopathy. From RNA transcripts, TCR beta CDR3 regions were amplified. A set of HTBI primers served as the primers for a first-round RT-PCR of the TCR CDR3. TCRdb recomputed calls from the multiplex PCR reads with MiXCR, one row per CDR3 protein. The table shows hundreds of thousands of distinct CDR3 sequences, with over 15% occurring only once. Sequencing was done on a sample of blood. Receptors originate from a woman aged 45-65 years with Graves' hyperthyroidism that later progressed to Graves' ophthalmopathy.

This clonotype was seen more than once but under ten times. The rearrangement joins TRBV13 to TRBJ1-4, with 7 positions matching TRBD1. This CDR3 has 15 residues. The V gene's germline CDR1 is PRHDT and CDR2 FYEKMQ (reference sequence). Losses at the gene ends were 3 bases for V and 4 bases for J; bases not matched to a gene: 5. In nucleotides, the CDR3 is TGTGCCAGCAGCTTCGGGACAGTGGGTAATGAAAAACTGTTTTTT. This gives the protein CASSFGTVGNEKLFF.

The sample holds a few counts of this clonotype. The chain carries TRBV27 and TRBJ2-6, with unresolved D. The CDR3 runs 16 residues. CDR1 and CDR2 (germline): MNHEY, SMNVEV (reference sequence). Trimming left V 2 bases short and J 0 bases short, with 8 bases between. The CDR3 nucleotides read TGTGCCAGCAGTTTAGGCTCCTCCTCTGGGGCCAACGTCCTGACTTTC. Amino acids: CASSLGSSSGANVLTF.

V usage is TRBV9 and J usage is TRBJ1-1, with D uncertain. Germline values: CDR1 SGDLS, CDR2 YYNGEE. V gave up 0 bases and J gave up 1 base, with 10 bases separating them. This CDR3 is built from 15 residues. CDR3 sequence: CASSVAANSNTEAFF. In DNA, the CDR3 is TGTGCCAGCAGCGTAGCTGCCAACTCGAACACTGAAGCTTTCTTT.

The V gene is TRBV20-1, the J gene TRBJ1-3; D is unresolved. Germline V gene sequence: CDR1 DFQATT, CDR2 SNEGSKA (reference sequence). There are 17 residues in the CDR3. The V gene lost 0 bases and the J gene lost 0 bases, with 15 bases spanning the gap. CDR3: CSARDIGQSNSGNTIYF. DNA of the CDR3: TGCAGTGCTAGAGATATTGGGCAGTCAAACTCTGGAAACACCATATATTTT.

J is TRBJ2-1 and V is TRBV9, with 9 bases aligning to TRBD1. The V and J ends lost 3 bases and 8 bases, in that order; junction bases with no gene match: 6. The germline gives CDR1 SGDLS, CDR2 YYNGEE. The CDR3 is 14 residues long. Written as DNA, the CDR3 is TGTGCCAGCAGCGAGGACAGGGGAACCGATGAGCAGTTCTTC. It specifies CASSEDRGTDEQFF.

V usage is TRBV27 and J usage is TRBJ1-2; D unresolved. V lost 6 bases, J lost 4 bases, and 15 bases lay in between. Germline values: CDR1 MNHEY, CDR2 SMNVEV (reference sequence). CDR3 length: 14 amino acids. CDR3 bases: TGTGCCAGCAGCGAACGGGGATTTCGCTATGGCTACACCTTC. It codes for CASSERGFRYGYTF.

The chain couples TRBV12-3 or TRBV12-4 to TRBJ2-1, with 8 bases lining up with TRBD2. V lost 2 bases to trimming and J lost 7 bases; unmatched junction nucleotides: 7. The CDR3 sequence is 15 residues long. The CDR3 region is CASSLRGGRLNEQFF. For the CDR3, the DNA is TGTGCCAGCAGTTTACGCGGGGGGCGTCTTAATGAGCAGTTCTTC.

The genes are TRBV3-1 and TRBJ1-5; D not certain. The CDR3 is 15 amino acids. Per the germline V gene, CDR1 is LGHDT and CDR2 is YNNKEL (reference sequence). V lost 0 bases and J lost 2, with 8 bases in between. The CDR3 coding sequence is TGTGCCAGCAGCCAAGATGGGCGCCGCAATCAGCCCCAGCATTTT. It translates to CASSQDGRRNQPQHF.

Many counts were recorded for this clonotype. The chain uses TRBV12-3 or TRBV12-4 and TRBJ1-5; D is perhaps TRBD1 (5 bases). CDR3 length: 17 amino acids. Trimming took 3 bases from V and 6 from J, leaving 21 bases between them. This CDR3 reads CASSFFGTEVTGQPQHF. CDR3 bases: TGTGCCAGCAGTTTTTTCGGGACGGAAGTTACCGGTCAGCCCCAGCATTTT.

The table lists this clonotype with many counts. CDR3 in DNA: TGTGCCAGCAGCCAAGATTTCGGGGGAATAAACACTGAAGCTTTCTTT. Amino acid sequence: CASSQDFGGINTEAFF. The J gene is TRBJ1-1, the V gene TRBV14; TRBD1 might be the D (5 bases). CDR1 is SGHDN, CDR2 FVKESK, per germline. The germline V and J ends were trimmed by 0 bases and 2 bases, with 13 bases remaining between them. This CDR3 has 16 residues. Complete variable domain (other parts from reference TRBV14 and TRBJ1-1): EAGVTQFPSHSVIEKGQTVTLRCDPISGHDNLYWYRRVMGKEIKFLLHFVKESKQDESGMPNNRFLAERTGGTYSTLKVQPAELEDSGVYFCASSQDFGGINTEAFFGQGTRLTVV.

Comment on this clonotype: The germline gene is not matched at one end of the junction; a read error may be the cause. This sequence joins TRBV6-4 and TRBJ1-1, with TRBD1 matching 7 bases. This CDR3 is 13 amino acids long. Looked up from germline, CDR1 is MRHNA and CDR2 is SNTAGT. For the CDR3, the DNA is TGTGCCAGCAGTTACTCACAGGGGCGTGGAGCTTTCTTT. The encoded protein is CASSYSQGRGAFF.

This clonotype appeared many times. The chain combines TRBV20-1 with TRBJ1-5; 8 positions agree with TRBD1. The CDR3 length is 15 residues. The junction had 11 bases not matched to a gene; V was cut back by 6 bases and J by 4 bases. Per the germline V gene, CDR1 is DFQATT and CDR2 is SNEGSKA (reference sequence). The CDR3 loop is CSAGDRGLSNQPQHF. CDR3 DNA sequence: TGCAGTGCAGGAGACAGGGGATTGTCAAATCAGCCCCAGCATTTT.

This clonotype appeared a few times. The CDR3 protein is CASSLLGQGKDTEAFF. The CDR3 DNA is TGTGCCAGTAGTCTTCTAGGACAGGGGAAGGACACTGAAGCTTTCTTT. V and J are TRBV19 and TRBJ1-1; 9 bases fit TRBD1. V lost 5 bases to trimming and J lost 3 bases; unmatched junction nucleotides: 10. The CDR3 covers 16 residues. Germline V lookup: CDR1 LNHDA, CDR2 SQIVND (reference sequence).

This chain uses TRBV15 with TRBJ2-4; D is unclear. V was trimmed by 1 base and J by 2 bases, leaving 6 bases between them. The CDR3 covers 14 residues. Germline-derived CDR1 and CDR2 are LNHNV and YYDKDF (reference sequence). In nucleotides, the CDR3 is TGTGCCACCAGCAGAGGGGTCCCCAAAAACATTCAGTACTTC. It translates to CATSRGVPKNIQYF.

This clonotype occurred a few times. CDR3 residues: CASAGANVLTF. The CDR3 nucleotides read TGTGCCAGCGCTGGGGCCAACGTCCTGACTTTC. The V gene is TRBV12-3 or TRBV12-4, the J gene TRBJ2-6; D gene uncertain. CDR3 length: 11 residues. The ends were cut back, 8 bases at V and 2 bases at J, with 1 base in the middle.

The genes are TRBV5-1 and TRBJ1-2; D uncertain. V was trimmed by 0 bases and J by 4 bases, leaving 10 bases between them. Germline V gene lookup returns CDR1 SGHRS and CDR2 YFSETQ. The CDR3 consists of 14 residues. The CDR3 loop reads CASSLVGQAYGYTF. The CDR3 DNA follows: TGCGCCAGCAGCTTGGTAGGTCAGGCCTATGGCTACACCTTC. The whole variable domain, filled in from reference TRBV5-1 and TRBJ1-2, reads KAGVTQTPRYLIKTRGQQVTLSCSPISGHRSVSWYQQTPGQGLQFLFEYFSETQRNKGNFPGRFSGRQFSNSRSEMNVSTLELGDSALYLCASSLVGQAYGYTFGSGTRLTVV.

At least ten counts were recorded for this clonotype. This chain joins TRBV13 and TRBJ1-2, with 11 nucleotides matching TRBD1. The CDR3 has 16 residues. V trimming: 5 bases; J trimming: 4 bases; junction bases outside the gene matches: 9. Germline V lookup: CDR1 PRHDT, CDR2 FYEKMQ (reference sequence). For the CDR3, the DNA is TGTGCCAGCAGCCCCTCGGGACAGGGGGTGGGCTATGGCTACACCTTC. Translation: CASSPSGQGVGYGYTF.

V and J are TRBV2 and TRBJ1-2, with a weak D call TRBD1 (5 bases). With 2 bases removed from V and 7 bases from J, the gap between germline ends came to 11 bases. The CDR3 loop spans 13 amino acids. Per the germline V gene, CDR1 is SNHLY and CDR2 is FYNNEI. The CDR3 loop is CASSEFRGRGYTF. CDR3 nucleotide sequence: TGTGCCAGCAGTGAATTTAGGGGACGTGGCTACACCTTC.

In its sample, this clonotype was seen many times. The chain links TRBV3-1 to TRBJ2-1; 8 bases map to TRBD1. V gave up 4 bases and J gave up 5 bases; unmatched junction bases: 7. The CDR3 length is 15 residues. In germline, CDR1 is LGHDT, CDR2 YNNKEL (reference sequence). CDR3 sequence reads: CASSPQTGVNNEQFF. The CDR3, as DNA: TGTGCCAGCAGCCCTCAGACAGGGGTAAACAATGAGCAGTTCTTC.

This clonotype was counted between two and nine times. This chain uses TRBV20-1 with TRBJ1-2; D is possibly TRBD1 (5 bases). Germline values: CDR1 DFQATT, CDR2 SNEGSKA (reference sequence). This CDR3 is 14 amino acids long. Between the trimmed V and J ends, which lost 1 base and 2 bases, there was a span of 11 bases. CDR3 DNA: TGCAGTGCTAGAGGGGGCAAGGGGAACTATGGCTACACCTTC. Protein product: CSARGGKGNYGYTF.

Many counts were recorded for this clonotype. This rearrangement joins TRBV27 to TRBJ2-7; 10 bases line up with TRBD1. V gave up 4 bases and J gave up 3 bases; unmatched junction bases: 6. The germline V gene has CDR1 MNHEY and CDR2 SMNVEV (reference sequence). CDR3 length: 15 amino acids. CDR3 region: CASSSEDRGVYEQYF. As DNA, the CDR3 is TGTGCCAGCAGTTCAGAGGACAGGGGGGTCTACGAGCAGTACTTC.

This clonotype has a handful of counts. This rearrangement joins TRBV29-1 to TRBJ2-7; perhaps TRBD1 as D (5 bases). The CDR3 loop spans 13 amino acids. Germline CDR1 is SQVTM and CDR2 is ANQGSEA. Trimming left V 7 bases short and J 2 bases short, with 15 bases between. CDR3 bases: TGCAGCGCCACAGGACCGGATCCCTACGAGCAGTACTTC. This codes for CSATGPDPYEQYF.

V usage is TRBV10-3 and J usage is TRBJ1-1; D is unclear. The germline V and J ends were trimmed by 6 bases and 1 base, with 15 bases remaining between them. The CDR3 totals 15 residues. Germline V CDR1 and CDR2: ENHRY, SYGVKD. The CDR3: CAIRYSDGPNTEAFF. The CDR3, as DNA: TGTGCCATCAGATACTCGGACGGTCCGAACACTGAAGCTTTCTTT.

This clonotype was recorded at least ten times. V gene TRBV7-2 combines with J gene TRBJ2-2; possibly TRBD1 for D (5 bases). The CDR3 consists of 14 residues. In germline, CDR1 is SGHTA, CDR2 FQGNSA. Trimming took 2 bases from V and 5 from J, leaving 9 bases between them. The CDR3 loop reads CASSLLGHTGELFF. In DNA, the CDR3 is TGTGCCAGCAGCTTACTAGGACATACCGGGGAGCTGTTTTTT.

This clonotype was seen ten or more times. This chain uses TRBV3-1 with TRBJ2-1, with TRBD1 matching 11 bases. This CDR3 spans 14 amino acids. Germline assignment: CDR1 LGHDT and CDR2 YNNKEL (reference sequence). The V gene end was trimmed by 4 bases and the J gene end by 9 bases; junction bases not matched to a gene: 5. CDR3 sequence reads: CASSPRTGGGEQFF. The CDR3 DNA is TGTGCCAGCAGCCCCCGGACAGGGGGCGGTGAGCAGTTCTTC.

The V call is TRBV10-3, the J call TRBJ1-5, with D uncertain. This CDR3 is built from 12 residues. The germline V gene encodes CDR1 ENHRY and CDR2 SYGVKD. V lost 2 bases to trimming and J lost 3 bases, with 2 bases between them. CDR3 nucleotide sequence: TGTGCCATCAGTGAGAACAATCAGCCCCAGCATTTT. Its translation is CAISENNQPQHF.